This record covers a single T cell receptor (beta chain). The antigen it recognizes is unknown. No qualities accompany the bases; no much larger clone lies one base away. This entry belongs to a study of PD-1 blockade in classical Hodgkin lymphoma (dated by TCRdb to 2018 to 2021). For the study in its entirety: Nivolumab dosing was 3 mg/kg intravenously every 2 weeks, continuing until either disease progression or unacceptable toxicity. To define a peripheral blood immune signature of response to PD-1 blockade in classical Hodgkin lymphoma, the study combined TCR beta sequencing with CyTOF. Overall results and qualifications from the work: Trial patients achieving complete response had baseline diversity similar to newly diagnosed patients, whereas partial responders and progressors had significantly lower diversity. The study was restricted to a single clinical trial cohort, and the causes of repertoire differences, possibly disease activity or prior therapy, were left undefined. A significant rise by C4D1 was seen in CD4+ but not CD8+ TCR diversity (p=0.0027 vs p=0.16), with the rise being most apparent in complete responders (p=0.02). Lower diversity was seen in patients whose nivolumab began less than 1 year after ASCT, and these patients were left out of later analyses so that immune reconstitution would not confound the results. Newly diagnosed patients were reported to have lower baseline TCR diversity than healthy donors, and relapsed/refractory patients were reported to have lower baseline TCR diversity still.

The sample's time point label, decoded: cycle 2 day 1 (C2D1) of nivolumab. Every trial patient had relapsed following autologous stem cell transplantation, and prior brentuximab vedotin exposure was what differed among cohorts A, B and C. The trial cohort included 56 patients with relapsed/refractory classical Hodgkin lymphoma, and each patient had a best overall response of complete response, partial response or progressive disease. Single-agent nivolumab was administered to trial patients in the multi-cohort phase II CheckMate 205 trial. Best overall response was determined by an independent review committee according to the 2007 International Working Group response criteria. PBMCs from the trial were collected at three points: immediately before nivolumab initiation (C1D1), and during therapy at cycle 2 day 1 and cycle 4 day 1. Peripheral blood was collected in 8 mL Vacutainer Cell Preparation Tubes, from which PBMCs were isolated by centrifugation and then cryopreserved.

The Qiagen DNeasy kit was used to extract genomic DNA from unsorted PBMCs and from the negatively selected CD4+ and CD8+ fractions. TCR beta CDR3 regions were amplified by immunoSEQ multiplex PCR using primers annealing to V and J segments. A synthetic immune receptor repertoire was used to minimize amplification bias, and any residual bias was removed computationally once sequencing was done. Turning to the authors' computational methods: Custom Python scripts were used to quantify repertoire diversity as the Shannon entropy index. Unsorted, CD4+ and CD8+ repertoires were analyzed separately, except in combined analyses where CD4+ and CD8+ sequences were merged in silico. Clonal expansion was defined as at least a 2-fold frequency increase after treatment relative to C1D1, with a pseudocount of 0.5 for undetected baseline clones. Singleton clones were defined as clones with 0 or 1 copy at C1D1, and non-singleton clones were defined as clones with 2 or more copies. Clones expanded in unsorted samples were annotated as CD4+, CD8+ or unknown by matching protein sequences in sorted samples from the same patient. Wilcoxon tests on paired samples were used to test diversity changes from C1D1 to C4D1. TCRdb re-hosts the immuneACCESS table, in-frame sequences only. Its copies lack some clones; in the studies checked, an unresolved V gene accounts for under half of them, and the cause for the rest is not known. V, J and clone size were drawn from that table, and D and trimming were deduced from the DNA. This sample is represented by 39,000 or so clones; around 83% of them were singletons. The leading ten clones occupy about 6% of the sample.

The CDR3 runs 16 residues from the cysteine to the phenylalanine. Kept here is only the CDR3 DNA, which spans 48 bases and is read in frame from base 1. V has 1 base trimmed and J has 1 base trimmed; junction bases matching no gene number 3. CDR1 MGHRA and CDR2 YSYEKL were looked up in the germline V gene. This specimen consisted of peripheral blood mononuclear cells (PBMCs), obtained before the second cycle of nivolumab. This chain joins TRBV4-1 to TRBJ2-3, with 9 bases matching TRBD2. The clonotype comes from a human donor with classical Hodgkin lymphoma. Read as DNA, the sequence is TGCGCCAGCAGCCAAGGACTAGCGGCAGGCACAGATACGCAGTATTTT. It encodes CASSQGLAAGTDTQYF.